This entry is about one TCR beta chain. The antigen is not known. The CDR3 is 14 amino acids. Per germline, CDR1 DFQATT and CDR2 SNEGSKA (reference sequence). V was pared by 3 bases and J by 2 bases, with 6 bases of the junction left unmatched. This sample is drawn from a study of blood T cells in healthy people across ages. About the study: About one barcoded TCR beta cDNA was captured per two T cells. Whole-study results and caveats: Per million T cells, TCR beta diversity dropped about linearly as age rose. Diversity was higher, and naive CD4+ cells more numerous, in long-lived donors than in aged donors. PBMCs that were unsorted prevented a conclusive naive versus antigen-experienced comparison.

Using a J-beta primer mix together with a sample-barcoded 5' primer, a second PCR was run for roughly 6 to 12 cycles. A single record per CDR3 protein comes from TCRdb applying MiXCR to the 5' RACE reads. The table records around 1,600,000 distinct CDR3 sequences, under 55% of them present only once. The rearrangement uses TRBV20-1 and TRBJ2-7, with 8 bases aligning to TRBD2. The sample comprised blood. This clonotype originated in a woman aged 18-30 years in good health. CDR3 in amino acids: CSARGTSQPYEQYF. CDR3 DNA: TGCAGTGCTAGGGGGACTAGTCAACCCTACGAGCAGTACTTC.